A single sample is the source of the 13 T cell receptor beta chains below, sequenced in a study of TIL therapy for anti-PD-1-resistant metastatic lung cancer. Regarding time point: pre-treatment sample, taken before nivolumab and TIL therapy. The immunoSEQ assay was v3. Data came from immunoSEQ multiplex PCR; TCRdb stores just in-frame clones and leaves some out. The data hold over 20,000 clones, with about 79% observed a single time. The material sequenced was blood, taken at baseline. These receptor sequences come from a person aged 25 to 80 with non-small cell lung cancer.

The rearrangement joins TRBV28 to TRBJ1-1, with D maybe TRBD1 (5 bases). With 5 bases removed from V and 5 bases from J, the gap between germline ends came to 15 bases. The CDR3 length is 14 residues. Germline V lookup: CDR1 MDHEN, CDR2 SYDVKM. The CDR3 protein is CASSLGRAGTEAFF. DNA for the CDR3: TGTGCCAGCAGTCTGGGACGGGCGGGGACTGAAGCTTTCTTT.

This clone was observed a few times. The chain combines TRBV11-2 with TRBJ2-2; unclear D gene. V shed 3 bases and J shed 8 bases, with 4 bases lying between them. The V gene's germline CDR1 is SGHAT and CDR2 FQNNGV. There are 11 residues in the CDR3. CDR3 bases: TGTGCCAGCAGCTTGACGGGGGAGCTGTTTTTT. Amino acids: CASSLTGELFF.

This clone was found a few times. This chain connects TRBV7-3 to TRBJ1-2; 7 bases align to TRBD1. This CDR3 is built from 14 residues. J was trimmed by 8 bases and V by 5 bases; bases with no gene match: 11. Germline values: CDR1 SGHTA, CDR2 FQGTGA. The chain's CDR3 is CASSTNGDREGYTF. The CDR3 coding sequence is TGTGCCAGCAGCACTAACGGCGACAGGGAGGGCTACACCTTC.

V usage is TRBV21-1 and J usage is TRBJ1-4. TRBV21-1 is listed as a pseudogene. This CDR3 region has 14 residues. The CDR3 nucleotides are TGTGCCAGCAGCCACGGGAGGGGTAATGAAAAACTGTTTTTT. Translated, it gives CASSHGRGNEKLFF.

The chain carries TRBV6-5 and TRBJ1-2, with TRBD1 matching over 9 bases. The germline CDR1 and CDR2 sequences are MNHEY and SVGAGI. The CDR3 consists of 11 residues. V shed 10 bases and J 5 bases; nucleotides not matched to a gene: 2. CDR3 region: CATGTGYGYTF. The CDR3 coding sequence is TGTGCCACTGGGACAGGGTATGGCTACACCTTC.

The V gene is TRBV7-2, the J gene TRBJ1-1; D call uncertain. Germline V CDR1 and CDR2: SGHTA, FQGNSA. Trimming left V 8 bases short and J 0 bases short, with 7 bases between. The CDR3 extends over 12 amino acids. The CDR3 bases are TGTGCCAGCCGGTACTTGAACACTGAAGCTTTCTTT. As protein: CASRYLNTEAFF.

The chain links TRBV29-1 to TRBJ2-5, with D possibly TRBD1 on 5 matching bases. The CDR3 runs to 13 residues. CDR1 is SQVTM and CDR2 is ANQGSEA in the germline V gene. V lost 7 bases, J lost 5 bases, and 17 bases lay in between. CDR3 residues: CSAESREVETQYF. DNA for the CDR3: TGCAGCGCCGAATCCAGGGAAGTCGAGACCCAGTACTTC.

The J gene is TRBJ2-1, the V gene TRBV6-1, with 8 bases aligning to TRBD2. This CDR3 region has 14 residues. Trimming at V came to 4 bases and at J to 4 bases, leaving 3 bases not matched to a gene. CDR1 and CDR2 (germline): MNHNS, SASEGT. The CDR3 is CASSAGLEYNEQFF. In DNA form, the CDR3 reads TGTGCCAGCAGTGCGGGACTAGAGTACAATGAGCAGTTCTTC.

The chain links TRBV18 to TRBJ2-2; 10 bases match TRBD2. Germline assignment: CDR1 KGHSH and CDR2 LQKENI. Losses at the gene ends were 1 base for V and 4 bases for J; bases not matched to a gene: 3. The CDR3 runs to 16 residues. The CDR3 DNA reads TGTGCCAGCTCACCACAGCGGGAGGGCCGCACCGGGGAGCTGTTTTTT. It translates to CASSPQREGRTGELFF.

This clone was counted a few times. V and J are TRBV5-1 and TRBJ1-5; D unresolved. The CDR3 spans 15 residues. CDR1 SGHRS and CDR2 YFSETQ come from the germline V gene. Trimming shortened V by 0 bases and J by 4 bases, and 11 bases separated the two germline ends. DNA of the CDR3: TGCGCCAGCAGCTTGGTCGGAGGACGGAATCAGCCCCAGCATTTT. Protein: CASSLVGGRNQPQHF.

This clone was detected a few times. The V and J genes are TRBV28 and TRBJ2-3; D possibly corresponds to TRBD2 (7 bases). Germline CDR1 is MDHEN and CDR2 is SYDVKM. Between the trimmed V and J ends, which lost 6 bases and 6 bases, there was a span of 10 bases. The length of the CDR3 is 12 residues. CDR3 sequence reads: CASRGGGDTQYF. In DNA form, the CDR3 reads TGTGCCAGCAGAGGGGGAGGGGATACGCAGTATTTT.

The chain joins TRBV15 to TRBJ2-6, with D tentatively TRBD1 (6 bases). Germline assignment: CDR1 LNHNV and CDR2 YYDKDF (reference sequence). The V and J ends lost 2 bases and 6 bases respectively, with 11 bases between them. The length of the CDR3 is 15 residues. The CDR3 sequence: CATSRTGSAANVLTF. The DNA of the CDR3 is TGTGCCACCAGCAGAACAGGGTCAGCGGCCAACGTCCTGACTTTC.

This clone was seen only once. The chain links TRBV5-1 to TRBJ2-7, with D perhaps matching TRBD2 (5 bases). This CDR3 spans 16 amino acids. V gave up 0 bases and J gave up 6 bases, with 19 bases separating them. The germline gives CDR1 SGHRS, CDR2 YFSETQ. The CDR3 sequence: CASSLAGVGTPTEQYF. The CDR3 region has the DNA TGCGCCAGCAGCTTGGCCGGGGTGGGTACCCCCACCGAGCAGTACTTC.